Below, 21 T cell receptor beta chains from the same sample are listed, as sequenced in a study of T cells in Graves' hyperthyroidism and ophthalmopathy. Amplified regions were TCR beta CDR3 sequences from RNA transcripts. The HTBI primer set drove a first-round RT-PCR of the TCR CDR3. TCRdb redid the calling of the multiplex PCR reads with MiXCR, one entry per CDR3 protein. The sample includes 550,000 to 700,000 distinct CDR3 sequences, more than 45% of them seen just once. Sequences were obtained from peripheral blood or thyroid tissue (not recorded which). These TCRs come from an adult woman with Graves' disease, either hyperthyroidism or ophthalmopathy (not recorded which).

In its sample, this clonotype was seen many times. The CDR3 DNA follows: TGTGCCAGCAGCTTAGTGGCAGGGAGCGGTTACTTC. Amino acid sequence: CASSLVAGSGYF. The rearrangement uses TRBV7-2 and TRBJ2-7; tentatively, D is TRBD1 or TRBD2 (5 bases each). Trimming removed 1 base from V and 13 bases from J, with 14 bases in between. The CDR3 contains 12 residues. Germline V gene sequence: CDR1 SGHTA, CDR2 FQGNSA.

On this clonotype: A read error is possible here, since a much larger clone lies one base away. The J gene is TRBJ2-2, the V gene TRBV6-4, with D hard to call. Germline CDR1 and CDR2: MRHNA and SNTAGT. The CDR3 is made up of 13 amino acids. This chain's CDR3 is CASNDSDRGELFF. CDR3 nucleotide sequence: TGTGCCAGCAATGACTCCGACCGCGGGGAGCTGTTTTTT.

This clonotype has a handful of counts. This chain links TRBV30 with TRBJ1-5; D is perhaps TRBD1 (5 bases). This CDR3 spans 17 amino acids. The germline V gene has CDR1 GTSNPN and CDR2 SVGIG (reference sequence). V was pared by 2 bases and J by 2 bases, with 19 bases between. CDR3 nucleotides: TGTGCCTGGAGTCCAGGGCGGGAATTCGGAGGCAATCAGCCCCAGCATTTT. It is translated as CAWSPGREFGGNQPQHF.

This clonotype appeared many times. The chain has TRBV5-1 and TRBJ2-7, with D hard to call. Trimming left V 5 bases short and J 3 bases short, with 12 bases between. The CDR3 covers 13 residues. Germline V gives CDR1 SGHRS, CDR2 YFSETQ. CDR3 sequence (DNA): TGCGCCAGCAGTCCGGACGGAGACTACGAGCAGTACTTC. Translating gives CASSPDGDYEQYF.

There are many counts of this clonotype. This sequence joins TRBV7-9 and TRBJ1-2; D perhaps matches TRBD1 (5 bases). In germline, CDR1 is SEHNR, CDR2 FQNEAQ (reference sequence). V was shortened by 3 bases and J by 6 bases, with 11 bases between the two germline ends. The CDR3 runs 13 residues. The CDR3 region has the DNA TGTGCCAGCAGCTTCAGGGTGAGGGATGGCTACACCTTC. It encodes CASSFRVRDGYTF.

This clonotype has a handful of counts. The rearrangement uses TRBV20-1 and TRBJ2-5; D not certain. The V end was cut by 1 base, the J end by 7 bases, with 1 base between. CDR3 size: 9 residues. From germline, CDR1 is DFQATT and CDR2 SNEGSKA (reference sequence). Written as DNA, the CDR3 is TGCAGTGCTAGAGGGACCCAGTACTTC. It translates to CSARGTQYF.

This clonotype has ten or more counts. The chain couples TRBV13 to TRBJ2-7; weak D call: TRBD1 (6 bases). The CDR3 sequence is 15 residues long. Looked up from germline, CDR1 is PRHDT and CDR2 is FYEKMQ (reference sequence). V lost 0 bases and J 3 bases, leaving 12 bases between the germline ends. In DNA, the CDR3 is TGTGCCAGCAGCTTAGGTCGGACAGCTAGCTACGAGCAGTACTTC. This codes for CASSLGRTASYEQYF. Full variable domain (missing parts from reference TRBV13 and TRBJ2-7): AAGVIQSPRHLIKEKRETATLKCYPIPRHDTVYWYQQGPGQDPQFLISFYEKMQSDKGSIPDRFSAQQFSDYHSELNMSSLELGDSALYFCASSLGRTASYEQYFGPGTRLTVT.

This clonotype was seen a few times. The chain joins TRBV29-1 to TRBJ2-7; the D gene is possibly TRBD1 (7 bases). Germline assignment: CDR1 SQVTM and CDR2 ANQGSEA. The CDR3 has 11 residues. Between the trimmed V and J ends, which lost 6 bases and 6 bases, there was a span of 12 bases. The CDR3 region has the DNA TGCAGCGTGGGGGGACAGATCGAGCAGTACTTC. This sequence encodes CSVGGQIEQYF.

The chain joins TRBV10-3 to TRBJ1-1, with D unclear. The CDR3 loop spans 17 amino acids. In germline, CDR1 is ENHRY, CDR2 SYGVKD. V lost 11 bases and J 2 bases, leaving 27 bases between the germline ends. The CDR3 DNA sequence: TGTGCCCCCACGAGGTCAGAATCAACAATCCCCAACACTGAAGCTTTCTTT. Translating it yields CAPTRSESTIPNTEAFF.

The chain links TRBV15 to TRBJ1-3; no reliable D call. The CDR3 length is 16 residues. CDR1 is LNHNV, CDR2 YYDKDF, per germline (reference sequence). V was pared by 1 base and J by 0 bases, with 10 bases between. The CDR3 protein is CATSRALELSGNTIYF. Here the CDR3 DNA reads TGTGCCACCAGCAGAGCCCTCGAACTCTCTGGAAACACCATATATTTT.

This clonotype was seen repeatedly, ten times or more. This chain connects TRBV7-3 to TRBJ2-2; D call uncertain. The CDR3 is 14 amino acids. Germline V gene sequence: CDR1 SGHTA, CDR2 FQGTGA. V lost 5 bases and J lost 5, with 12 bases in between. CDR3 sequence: CASSPASITGELFF. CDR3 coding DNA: TGTGCCAGCAGCCCCGCGTCGATAACCGGGGAGCTGTTTTTT.

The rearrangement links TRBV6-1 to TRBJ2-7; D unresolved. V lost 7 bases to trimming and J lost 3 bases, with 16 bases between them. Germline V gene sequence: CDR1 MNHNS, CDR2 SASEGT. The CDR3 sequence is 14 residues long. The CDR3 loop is CASMLEASSYEQYF. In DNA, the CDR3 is TGTGCCAGCATGCTAGAGGCATCGAGCTACGAGCAGTACTTC.

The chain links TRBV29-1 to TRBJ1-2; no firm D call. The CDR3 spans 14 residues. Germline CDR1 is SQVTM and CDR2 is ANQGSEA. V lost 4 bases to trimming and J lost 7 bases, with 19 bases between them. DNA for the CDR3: TGCAGCGTTGCGATTTCGGGAAGTACCAGTGGCTACACCTTC. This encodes CSVAISGSTSGYTF.

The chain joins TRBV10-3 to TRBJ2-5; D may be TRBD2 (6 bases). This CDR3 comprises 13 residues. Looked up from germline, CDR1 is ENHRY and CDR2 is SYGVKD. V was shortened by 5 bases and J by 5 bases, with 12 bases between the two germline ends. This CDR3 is CAISTGVMETQYF. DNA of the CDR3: TGTGCCATCAGTACGGGGGTGATGGAGACCCAGTACTTC.

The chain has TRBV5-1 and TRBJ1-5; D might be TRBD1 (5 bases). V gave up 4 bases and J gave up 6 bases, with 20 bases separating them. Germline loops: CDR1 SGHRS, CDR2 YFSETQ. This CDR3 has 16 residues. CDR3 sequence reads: CASSLELGARGQPQHF. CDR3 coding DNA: TGCGCCAGCAGCCTTGAGTTAGGGGCGCGTGGTCAGCCCCAGCATTTT.

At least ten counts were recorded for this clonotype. The CDR3 reads CASSPPGLGSREQYF. Here the CDR3 DNA reads TGTGCCAGCAGTCCTCCGGGACTAGGGTCGAGGGAGCAGTACTTC. J is TRBJ2-7 and V is TRBV7-9, with 8 nucleotides matching TRBD2. The CDR3 sequence is 15 residues long. V shed 6 bases and J 7 bases; nucleotides not matched to a gene: 14. Germline CDR1 SEHNR, CDR2 FQNEAQ (reference sequence).

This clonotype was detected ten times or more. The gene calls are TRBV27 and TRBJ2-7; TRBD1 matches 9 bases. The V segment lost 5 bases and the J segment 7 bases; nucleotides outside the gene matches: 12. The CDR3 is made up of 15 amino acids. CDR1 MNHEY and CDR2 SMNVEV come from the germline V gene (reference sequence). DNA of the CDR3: TGTGCCAGCAGTGCACCCGGGACAGGGTCTTTGGAGCAGTACTTC. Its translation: CASSAPGTGSLEQYF.

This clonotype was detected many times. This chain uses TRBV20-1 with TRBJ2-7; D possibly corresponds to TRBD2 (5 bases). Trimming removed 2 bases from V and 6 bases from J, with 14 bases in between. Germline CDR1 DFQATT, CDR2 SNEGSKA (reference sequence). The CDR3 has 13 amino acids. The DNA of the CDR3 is TGCAGTGCTAGACCTAGAGTGGCGGGCGAGCAGTACTTC. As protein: CSARPRVAGEQYF.

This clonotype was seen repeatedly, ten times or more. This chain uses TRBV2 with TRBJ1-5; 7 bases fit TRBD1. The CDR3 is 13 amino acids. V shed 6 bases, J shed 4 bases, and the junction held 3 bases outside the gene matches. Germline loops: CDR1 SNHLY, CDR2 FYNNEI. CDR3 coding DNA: TGTGCCAGCAGGAGGGACAGTAATCAGCCCCAGCATTTT. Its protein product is CASRRDSNQPQHF.

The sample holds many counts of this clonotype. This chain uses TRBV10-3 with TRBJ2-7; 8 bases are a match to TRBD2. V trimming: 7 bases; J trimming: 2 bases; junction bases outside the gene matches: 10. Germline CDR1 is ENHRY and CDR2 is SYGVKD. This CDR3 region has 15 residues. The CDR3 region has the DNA TGTGCCATCATGAATCTAGCGGGCAAGCCCTACGAGCAGTACTTC. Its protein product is CAIMNLAGKPYEQYF.

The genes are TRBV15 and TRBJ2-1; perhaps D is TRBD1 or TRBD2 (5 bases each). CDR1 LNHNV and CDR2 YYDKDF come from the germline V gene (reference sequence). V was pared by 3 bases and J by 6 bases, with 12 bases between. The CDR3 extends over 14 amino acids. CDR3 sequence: CATSSRWGSNEQFF. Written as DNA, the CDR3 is TGTGCCACCAGCAGCCGATGGGGGTCCAATGAGCAGTTCTTC.